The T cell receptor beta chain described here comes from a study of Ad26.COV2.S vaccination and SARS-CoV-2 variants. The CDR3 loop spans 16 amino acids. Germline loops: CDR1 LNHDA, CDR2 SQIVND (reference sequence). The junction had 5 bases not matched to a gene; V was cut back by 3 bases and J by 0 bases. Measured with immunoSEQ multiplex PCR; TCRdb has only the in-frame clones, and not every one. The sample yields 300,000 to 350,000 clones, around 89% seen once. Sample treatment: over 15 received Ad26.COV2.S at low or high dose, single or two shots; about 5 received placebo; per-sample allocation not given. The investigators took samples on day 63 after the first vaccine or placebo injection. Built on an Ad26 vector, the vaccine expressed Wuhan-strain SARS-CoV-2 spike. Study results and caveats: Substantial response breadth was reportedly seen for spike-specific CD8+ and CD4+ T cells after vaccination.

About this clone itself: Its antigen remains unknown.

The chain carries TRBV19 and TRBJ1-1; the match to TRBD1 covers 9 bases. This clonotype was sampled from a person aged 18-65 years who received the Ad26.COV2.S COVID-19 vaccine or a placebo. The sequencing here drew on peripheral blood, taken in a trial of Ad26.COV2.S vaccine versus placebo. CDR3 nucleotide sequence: TGTGCCAGTAGTATGGGACAGGGTAGGATGAACACTGAAGCTTTCTTT. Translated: CASSMGQGRMNTEAFF.